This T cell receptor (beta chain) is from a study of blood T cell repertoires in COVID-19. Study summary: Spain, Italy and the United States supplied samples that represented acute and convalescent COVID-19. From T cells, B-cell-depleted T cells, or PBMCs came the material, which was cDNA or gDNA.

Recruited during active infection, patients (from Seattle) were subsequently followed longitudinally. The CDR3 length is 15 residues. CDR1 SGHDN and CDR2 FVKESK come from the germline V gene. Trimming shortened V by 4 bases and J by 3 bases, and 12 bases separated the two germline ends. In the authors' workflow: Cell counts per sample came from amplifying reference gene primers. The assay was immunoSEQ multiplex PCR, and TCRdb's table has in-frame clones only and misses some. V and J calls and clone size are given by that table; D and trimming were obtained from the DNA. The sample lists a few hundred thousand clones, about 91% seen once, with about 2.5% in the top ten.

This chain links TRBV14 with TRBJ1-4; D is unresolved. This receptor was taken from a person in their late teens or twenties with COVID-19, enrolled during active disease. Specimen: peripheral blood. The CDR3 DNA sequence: TGTGCCAGCAGCCCGTACGCAGTTCCTAATGAAAAACTGTTTTTT. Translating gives CASSPYAVPNEKLFF.